The clone carrying this T cell receptor beta chain was seen a handful of times. Its antigen is as yet unknown. The data are from a study of T cell repertoires in cytomegalovirus infection. Study-level background: CMV infection together with matching HLA type was indicated by public TCR beta signatures. General study points: In two of eight donors, the top clonotype was HLA-C-restricted CMV-specific. CMV carriers with the relevant HLA were identified by cumulative public TCR beta family frequency.

MiXCR, applied by TCRdb to the reads, yields one record per CDR3 protein. In the table there are fewer than 200,000 distinct CDR3 sequences, 13% to 15% of which are singletons. Germline lookup yields CDR1 LNHNV and CDR2 YYDKDF (reference sequence). This CDR3 has 12 amino acids. Trimming took off 0 bases at V and 5 bases at J, with 3 bases between the two ends. The chain joins TRBV15 to TRBJ2-3; no clear D. The sequenced sample consisted of PBMCs. This sequence was found in a human donor in good health (CMV status not recorded). Some clones in this sample may be carry-over from other donors' samples. The CDR3 reads CATSREGDTQYF. The CDR3 nucleotides are TGTGCCACCAGCAGAGAGGGAGATACGCAGTATTTT.